This TCR beta chain originates from a study of Ad26.COV2.S vaccination and SARS-CoV-2 variants. Study information: Intramuscular Ad26.COV2.S doses were given once or twice, 56 days apart. Overall study findings and caveats: In vaccinated individuals, spike-specific CD8+ and CD4+ T cell responses reportedly displayed substantial breadth. The TCR breadth and depth analyses may have understated or missed part of the total T cell responses. Non-spike TCR breadth was similar in vaccine and placebo recipients.

The germline V gene has CDR1 PRHDT and CDR2 FYEKMQ (reference sequence). The CDR3 has 13 amino acids. Trimming removed 7 bases from V and 3 bases from J; junction bases left unmatched: 5. TCRdb's table, derived via immunoSEQ multiplex PCR, lists solely in-frame clones and lacks some. The sample records 300,000 to 350,000 clones, about 89% being singletons. About this clone itself: Its antigen is as yet unknown.

Treatment given: about 20 received Ad26.COV2.S at low or high dose, single or two shots; 5 received placebo; per-sample allocation not given. Sampling was done on day 63 after the first vaccine or placebo injection. This TCR was recovered from a person aged 18-65 years who received the Ad26.COV2.S COVID-19 vaccine or a placebo. This chain connects TRBV13 to TRBJ2-7; TRBD1 aligns across 8 bases. The sequencing here drew on peripheral blood, taken in a trial of Ad26.COV2.S vaccine versus placebo. The CDR3, as DNA: TGTGCCAGCAAGTCCAGGGGGCTCTACGAGCAGTACTTC. It translates to CASKSRGLYEQYF.